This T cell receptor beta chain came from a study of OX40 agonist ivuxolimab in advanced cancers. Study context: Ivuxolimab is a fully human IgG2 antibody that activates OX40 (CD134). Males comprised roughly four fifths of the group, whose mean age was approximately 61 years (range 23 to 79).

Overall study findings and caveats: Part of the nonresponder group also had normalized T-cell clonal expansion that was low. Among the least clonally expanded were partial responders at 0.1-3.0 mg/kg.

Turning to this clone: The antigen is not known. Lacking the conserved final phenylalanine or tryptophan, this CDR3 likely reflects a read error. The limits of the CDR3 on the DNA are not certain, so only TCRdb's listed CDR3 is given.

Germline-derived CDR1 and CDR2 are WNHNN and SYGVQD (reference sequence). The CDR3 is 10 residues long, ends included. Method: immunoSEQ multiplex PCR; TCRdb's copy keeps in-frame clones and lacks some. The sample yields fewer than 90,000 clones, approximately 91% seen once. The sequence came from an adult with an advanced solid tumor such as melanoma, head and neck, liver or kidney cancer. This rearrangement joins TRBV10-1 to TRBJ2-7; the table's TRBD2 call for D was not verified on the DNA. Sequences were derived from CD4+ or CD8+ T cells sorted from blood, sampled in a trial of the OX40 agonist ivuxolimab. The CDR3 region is CASRLAAEGN.